The 3 T cell receptor beta chains presented below share a single source sample, sequenced in a study of Ad26.COV2.S vaccination and SARS-CoV-2 variants. Treatment in this sample: roughly 20 received Ad26.COV2.S at low or high dose, single or two shots; about 5 received placebo; per-sample allocation not given. Specimen acquisition occurred on day 63 following the initial vaccine or placebo injection. Sequenced by immunoSEQ multiplex PCR; TCRdb stores in-frame clones only, minus some. The data show about 350,000 clones, 87% seen once. The sequencing used peripheral blood, collected in a trial of Ad26.COV2.S vaccine versus placebo. All receptors derive from a person aged 18-65 years who received the Ad26.COV2.S COVID-19 vaccine or a placebo.

The V and J genes are TRBV2 and TRBJ1-2, with TRBD1 matching over 9 bases. The ends lost 5 bases at V and 5 bases at J; junction bases unmatched: 15. The germline V gene encodes CDR1 SNHLY and CDR2 FYNNEI. The CDR3 is 17 amino acids. CDR3 sequence reads: CASSYYHLQGAWYGYTF. In DNA, the CDR3 is TGTGCCAGCAGTTATTATCACTTACAGGGGGCTTGGTATGGCTACACCTTC.

At least ten counts were recorded for this clone. The rearrangement links TRBV13 to TRBJ2-3, with D perhaps TRBD2 (6 bases). Per the germline V gene, CDR1 is PRHDT and CDR2 is FYEKMQ (reference sequence). The CDR3 has 16 residues. Trimming stripped 4 bases from V and 1 base from J, with 15 bases between. CDR3 sequence (DNA): TGTGCCAGCAGCTCCCTTGCGGGGAACGGCACAGATACGCAGTATTTT. The encoded protein is CASSSLAGNGTDTQYF.

The chain carries TRBV7-3 and TRBJ2-5; 15 nucleotides line up with TRBD2. CDR1 and CDR2 (germline): SGHTA, FQGTGA. V dropped 2 bases and J dropped 2; count of bases not matched to a gene: 3. The CDR3 length is 17 residues. The CDR3: CASSLGTSGGNQETQYF. The DNA of the CDR3 is TGTGCCAGCAGCTTAGGGACTAGCGGGGGGAATCAAGAGACCCAGTACTTC.